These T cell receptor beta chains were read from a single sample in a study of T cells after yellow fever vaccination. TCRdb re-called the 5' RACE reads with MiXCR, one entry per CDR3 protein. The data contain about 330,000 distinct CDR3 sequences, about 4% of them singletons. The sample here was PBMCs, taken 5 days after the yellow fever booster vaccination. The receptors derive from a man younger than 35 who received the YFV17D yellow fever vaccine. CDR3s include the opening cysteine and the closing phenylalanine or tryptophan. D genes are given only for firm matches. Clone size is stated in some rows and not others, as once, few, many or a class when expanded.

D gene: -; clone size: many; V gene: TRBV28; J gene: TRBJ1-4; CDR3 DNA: TGTGCCAGCAGTTTGGAGGGCGCGACTAATGAAAAACTGTTTTTT; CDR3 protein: CASSLEGATNEKLFF
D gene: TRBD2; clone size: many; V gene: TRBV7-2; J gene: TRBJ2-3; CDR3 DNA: TGTGCCAGCAGGCTAGCGGGAGGCACAGATACGCAGTATTTT; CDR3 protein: CASRLAGGTDTQYF
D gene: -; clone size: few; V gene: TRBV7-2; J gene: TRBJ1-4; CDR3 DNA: TGTGCCAGCAGCTTATTGGTCGCAACTAATGAAAAACTGTTTTTT; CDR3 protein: CASSLLVATNEKLFF
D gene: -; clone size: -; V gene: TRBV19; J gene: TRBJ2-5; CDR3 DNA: TGTGCCAGTAGATCTACCGGGGGCTCGGAGACCCAGTACTTC; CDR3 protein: CASRSTGGSETQYF
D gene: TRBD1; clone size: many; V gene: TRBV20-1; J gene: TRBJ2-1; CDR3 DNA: TGCAGTGCTAGAGATCCGGGCAGGGGGCCTTACAATGAGCAGTTCTTC; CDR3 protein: CSARDPGRGPYNEQFF
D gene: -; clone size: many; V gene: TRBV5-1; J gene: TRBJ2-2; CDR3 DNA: TGCGCCAGCAGCTTGGAGACAGGTTCTAACACCGGGGAGCTGTTTTTT; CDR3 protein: CASSLETGSNTGELFF
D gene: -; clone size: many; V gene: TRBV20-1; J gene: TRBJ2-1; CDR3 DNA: TGCAGTGCCCGACTCAGGGGTTACAATGAGCAGTTCTTC; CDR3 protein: CSARLRGYNEQFF
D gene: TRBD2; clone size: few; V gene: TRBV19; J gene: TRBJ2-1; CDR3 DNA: TGTGCCAGTAGTATAGGGAGCGGGGGGTCAGAATGGCAGTTCTTC; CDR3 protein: CASSIGSGGSEWQFF
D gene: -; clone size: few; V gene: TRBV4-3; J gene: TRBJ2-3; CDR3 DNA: TGCGCCAGCAGGAGAGGGGCAACAGATACGCAGTATTTT; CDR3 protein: CASRRGATDTQYF
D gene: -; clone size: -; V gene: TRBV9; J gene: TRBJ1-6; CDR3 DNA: TGTGCCAGCAGCCCGTCGAGGGTCGAATCACCCCTCCACTTT; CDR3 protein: CASSPSRVESPLHF
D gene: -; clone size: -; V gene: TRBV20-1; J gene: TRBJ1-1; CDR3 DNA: TGCAGTGCTAGAGATATCGGACGGCCGGGGGGCACTGAAGCTTTCTTT; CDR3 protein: CSARDIGRPGGTEAFF
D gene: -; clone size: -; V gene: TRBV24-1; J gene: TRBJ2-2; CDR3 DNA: TGTGCCACCAGTGATTTCAGGTTCGAAGGTACATCCGCGAACACCGGGGAGCTGTTTTTT; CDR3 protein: CATSDFRFEGTSANTGELFF
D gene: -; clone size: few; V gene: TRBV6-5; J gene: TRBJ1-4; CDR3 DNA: TGTGCCAGCAGTTACAGGGAGGGTGGGGAAAAACTGTTTTTT; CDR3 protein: CASSYREGGEKLFF
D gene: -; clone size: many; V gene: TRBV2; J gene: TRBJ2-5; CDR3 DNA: TGTGCCAGCAGCCGACTAACACCACAAGAGACCCAGTACTTC; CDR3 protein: CASSRLTPQETQYF
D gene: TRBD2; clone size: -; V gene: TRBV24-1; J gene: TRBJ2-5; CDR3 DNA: TGTGCCACCAGTGACCCGGGACTAGCGGAAGAGACCCAGTACTTC; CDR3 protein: CATSDPGLAEETQYF
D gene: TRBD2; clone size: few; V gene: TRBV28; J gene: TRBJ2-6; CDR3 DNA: TGTGCCACCTCGGGGGGGAACTCTGGGGCCAACGTCCTGACTTTC; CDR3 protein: CATSGGNSGANVLTF
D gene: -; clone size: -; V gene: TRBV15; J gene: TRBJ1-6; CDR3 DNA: TGTGCCACCAGCAGAGATCGGGCAGACTCCTATAATTCACCCCTCCACTTT; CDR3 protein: CATSRDRADSYNSPLHF
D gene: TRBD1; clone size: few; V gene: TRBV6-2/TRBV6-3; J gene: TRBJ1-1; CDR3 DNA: TGTGCCAGCAGTGTAAACCGGGACAGCCAAGCTTTCTTT; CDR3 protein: CASSVNRDSQAFF
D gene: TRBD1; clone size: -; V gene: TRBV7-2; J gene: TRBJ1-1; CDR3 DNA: TGTGCCAGCATACGGGACAGGGAGGGGACTGAAGCTTTCTTT; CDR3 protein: CASIRDREGTEAFF
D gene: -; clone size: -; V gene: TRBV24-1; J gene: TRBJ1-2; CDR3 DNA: TGTGCCATCAGTAAACCGGGGCACGAAGGCTACACCTTC; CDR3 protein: CAISKPGHEGYTF
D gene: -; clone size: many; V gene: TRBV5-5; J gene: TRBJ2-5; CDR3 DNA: TGTGCCAGCAGCTTGGCCGGGCAGCCCCAAGAGACCCAGTACTTC; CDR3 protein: CASSLAGQPQETQYF
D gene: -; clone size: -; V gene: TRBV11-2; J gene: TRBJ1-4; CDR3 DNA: TGTGCCAGCAGCTTGGGTCAGGGTCGGGAAAAACTGTTTTTT; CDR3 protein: CASSLGQGREKLFF
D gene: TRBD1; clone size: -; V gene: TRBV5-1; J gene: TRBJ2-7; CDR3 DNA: TGCGCCAGCAGCATAGGTCCGGGACAGGAGAAGAAGTACTTC; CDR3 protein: CASSIGPGQEKKYF
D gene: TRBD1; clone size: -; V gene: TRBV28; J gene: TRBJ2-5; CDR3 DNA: TGTGCCAGCAGTTCCCCGGACAGGGAAAGTCAAGAGACCCAGTACTTC; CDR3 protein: CASSSPDRESQETQYF
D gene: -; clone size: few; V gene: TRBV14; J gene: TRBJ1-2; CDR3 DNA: TGTGCCAGCAGCCCCAGAACAGCAGACTATGGCTACACCTTC; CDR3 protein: CASSPRTADYGYTF
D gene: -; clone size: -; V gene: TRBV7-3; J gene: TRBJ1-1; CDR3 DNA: TGTGCCAGCAGCAAGGACCGGATAGGGGAAGCTTTCTTT; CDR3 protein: CASSKDRIGEAFF
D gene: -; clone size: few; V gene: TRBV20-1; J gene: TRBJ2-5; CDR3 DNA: TGCAGTGCTAGAGAAGGGGCGATTCAAGAGACCCAGTACTTC; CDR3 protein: CSAREGAIQETQYF
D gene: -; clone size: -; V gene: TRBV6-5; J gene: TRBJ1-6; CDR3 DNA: TGTGCCAGCAGTTTCTTCAGGGGTATGGATAATTCACCCCTCCACTTT; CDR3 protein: CASSFFRGMDNSPLHF
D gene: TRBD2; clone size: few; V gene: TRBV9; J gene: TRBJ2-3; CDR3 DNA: TGTGCCAGCAGCGTCCCGGCGGGGGGGGCAGATACGCAGTATTTT; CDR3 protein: CASSVPAGGADTQYF
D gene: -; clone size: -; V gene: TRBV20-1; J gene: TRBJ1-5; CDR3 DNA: TGCAGTGCTAGAGACCGCCGGGGGGCCCGCCAGCCCCAGCATTTT; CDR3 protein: CSARDRRGARQPQHF
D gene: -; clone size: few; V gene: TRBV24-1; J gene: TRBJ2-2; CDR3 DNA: TGTGCCACCAGTGATTCTGGACAAGCGAACACCGGGGAGCTGTTTTTT; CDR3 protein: CATSDSGQANTGELFF
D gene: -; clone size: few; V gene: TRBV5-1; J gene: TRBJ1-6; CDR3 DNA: TGCGCCAGCAGCTCCCTGGGCGGGGATGCTTCACCCCTCCACTTT; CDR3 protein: CASSSLGGDASPLHF
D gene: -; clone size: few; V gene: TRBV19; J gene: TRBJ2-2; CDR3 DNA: TGTGCCAGTATGTGGAGCTGGCCCGGGGAGCTGTTTTTT; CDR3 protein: CASMWSWPGELFF
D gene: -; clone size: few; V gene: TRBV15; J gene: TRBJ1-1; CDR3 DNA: TGTGCCACCAGCAGATCACCCCTCACTGAAGCTTTCTTT; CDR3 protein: CATSRSPLTEAFF
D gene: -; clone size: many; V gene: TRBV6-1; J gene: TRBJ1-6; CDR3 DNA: TGTGCCAGCAGTCATGACAGGACCGTACAGTCACCCCTCCACTTT; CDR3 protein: CASSHDRTVQSPLHF
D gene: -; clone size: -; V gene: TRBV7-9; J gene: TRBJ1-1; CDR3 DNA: TGTGCCAGCAGTCAAACGGGTCATATCACTGAAGCTTTCTTT; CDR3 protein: CASSQTGHITEAFF
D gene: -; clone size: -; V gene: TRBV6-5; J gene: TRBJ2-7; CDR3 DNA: TGTGCCAGCAGTTACTCGGGAGGTAGCGGCTACGAGCAGTACTTC; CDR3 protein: CASSYSGGSGYEQYF
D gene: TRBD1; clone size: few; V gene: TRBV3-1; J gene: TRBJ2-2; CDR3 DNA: TGTGCCAGCAGCTGGTCCGGGACAGCGACCGGGGAGCTGTTTTTT; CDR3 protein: CASSWSGTATGELFF
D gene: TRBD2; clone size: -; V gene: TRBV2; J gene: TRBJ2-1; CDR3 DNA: TGTGCCAGCAGTGGCCTAGCGGACTACAATGAGCAGTTCTTC; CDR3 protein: CASSGLADYNEQFF
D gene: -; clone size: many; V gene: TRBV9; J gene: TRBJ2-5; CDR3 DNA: TGTGCCAGCAGCGTAGGCGTGGGGTCCCAAGAGACCCAGTACTTC; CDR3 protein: CASSVGVGSQETQYF
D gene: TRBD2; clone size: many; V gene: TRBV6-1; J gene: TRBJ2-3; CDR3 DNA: TGTGCCAGCATGAGGGTCACATTGGGACTAGCAGGGGATACGCAGTATTTT; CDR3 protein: CASMRVTLGLAGDTQYF
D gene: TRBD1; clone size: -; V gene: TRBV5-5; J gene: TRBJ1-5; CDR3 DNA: TGTGCCAGCAGCTCCGGGACAGGGGCCCATCAGCCCCAGCATTTT; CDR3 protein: CASSSGTGAHQPQHF
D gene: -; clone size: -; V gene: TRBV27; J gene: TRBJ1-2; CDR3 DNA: TGTGCCAGCAGTTTACGCTGGGGAAGTGGCTACACCTTC; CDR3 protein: CASSLRWGSGYTF